This T cell receptor beta chain was found in a study of blood T cell repertoires in COVID-19. Study-level information: T cells, B-cell-depleted T cells, or PBMCs provided the cDNA or gDNA that served as material.

The CDR3 runs 17 residues. The junction had 16 bases not matched to a gene; V was cut back by 3 bases and J by 12 bases. CDR1 MGHRA and CDR2 YSYEKL come from the germline V gene. In the authors' workflow: Cell counts per sample came from amplifying reference gene primers. Data came from immunoSEQ multiplex PCR; TCRdb stores just in-frame clones and leaves some out. V and J calls and clone size are given by that table; D and trimming were obtained from the DNA. The table includes about 69,000 clones, around 80% detected once. The receptor comes from a man aged 45-65 years with COVID-19, enrolled during active disease. The chain employs TRBV4-1 and TRBJ2-1; 11 nucleotides line up with TRBD2. Material for sequencing was peripheral blood. CDR3 sequence (DNA): TGCGCCAGCAGCCACCTGGGAAGATTAGCGGGGGGGGAAGGGCAGTTCTTC. This translates into CASSHLGRLAGGEGQFF.